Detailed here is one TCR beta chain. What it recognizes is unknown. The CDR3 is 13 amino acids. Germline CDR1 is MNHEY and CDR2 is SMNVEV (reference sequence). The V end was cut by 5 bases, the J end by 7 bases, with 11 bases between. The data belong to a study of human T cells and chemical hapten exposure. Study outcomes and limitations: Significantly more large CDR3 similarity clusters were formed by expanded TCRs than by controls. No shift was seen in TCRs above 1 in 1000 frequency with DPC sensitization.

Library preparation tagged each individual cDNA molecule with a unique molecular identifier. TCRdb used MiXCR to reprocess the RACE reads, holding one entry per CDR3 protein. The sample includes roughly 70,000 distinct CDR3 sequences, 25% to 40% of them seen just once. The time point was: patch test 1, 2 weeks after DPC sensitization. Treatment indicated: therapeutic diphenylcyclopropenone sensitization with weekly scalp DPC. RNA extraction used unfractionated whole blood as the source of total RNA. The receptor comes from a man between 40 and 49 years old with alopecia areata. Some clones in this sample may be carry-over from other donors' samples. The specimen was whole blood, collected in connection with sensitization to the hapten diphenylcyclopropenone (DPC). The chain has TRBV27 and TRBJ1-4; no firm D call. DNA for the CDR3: TGTGCCAGCAGTGAATGGTCAGGTGAAAAACTGTTTTTT. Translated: CASSEWSGEKLFF.